Only a few counts were recorded for the clone carrying this T cell receptor (beta chain). These data belong to a study of blood T cell repertoires in COVID-19. Study as a whole: The cDNA or gDNA used as material had been derived from T cells, B-cell-depleted T cells, or PBMCs.

CDR3 length: 13 residues. The germline gives CDR1 SNHLY, CDR2 FYNNEI. V lost 8 bases to trimming and J lost 7 bases; unmatched junction nucleotides: 11. In the authors' methods: Cell counts per sample came from amplifying reference gene primers. Produced via immunoSEQ multiplex PCR; TCRdb's table is partial and in-frame only. The V and J calls and the clone size are those of that table, but D and trimming were determined from the DNA. Of a few hundred thousand clones listed, approximately 85% were seen once; the top ten hold less than 6.5%. Material for sequencing was peripheral blood. V is TRBV2 and J is TRBJ2-7; 7 positions agree with TRBD2. The receptor's source is a man in his fifties or sixties with active or convalescent COVID-19. The CDR3 sequence is CASGTTGSWEQYF. In DNA, the CDR3 is TGTGCCAGCGGGACTACAGGTTCTTGGGAGCAGTACTTC.